A selection of T cell receptor beta chains follows, all from one sample in a study of OX40 agonist ivuxolimab in advanced cancers. Here immunoSEQ multiplex PCR was the method, and the copy in TCRdb shows in-frame clones only, minus some. This sample carries over 70,000 clones, approximately 90% of them seen once, and the ten largest clones take 0.4% to 0.65%. Sequenced here: CD4+ or CD8+ T cells sorted from blood, sampled in a trial of the OX40 agonist ivuxolimab. These receptors were taken from an adult with an advanced solid tumor such as melanoma, head and neck, liver or kidney cancer. Both conserved end residues are part of each CDR3. Fields, in order: clone size, J gene, V gene, D gene, CDR3 protein, CDR3 DNA. D genes are given only for firm matches. Size tells how often a clone was seen (once, few, many) or the class of an expanded clone, and some rows leave it out.

once TRBJ2-2 TRBV2 . CASRVGWNTGELFF TGTGCCAGCAGGGTCGGGTGGAACACCGGGGAGCTGTTTTTT
. TRBJ2-1 TRBV5-4 TRBD2 CASSPAGINNEQFF TGTGCCAGCAGCCCAGCGGGGATAAACAATGAGCAGTTCTTC
. TRBJ2-1 TRBV9 . CASSGAGTNEQFF TGTGCCAGCAGCGGAGCAGGCACCAATGAGCAGTTCTTC
. TRBJ2-2 TRBV30 TRBD1 CAWVDRGNTGELFF TGTGCCTGGGTCGACAGGGGTAACACCGGGGAGCTGTTTTTT
. TRBJ2-7 TRBV27 TRBD2 CASSLMGGSYEQYF TGTGCCAGCAGTTTAATGGGGGGGAGCTACGAGCAGTACTTC
. TRBJ2-7 TRBV28 TRBD2 CASSTPGGGSYEQYF TGTGCCAGCAGCACCCCCGGGGGGGGCTCCTACGAGCAGTACTTC
. TRBJ2-7 TRBV5-1 . CASSNPQGTGEQYF TGCGCCAGCAGCAACCCCCAGGGTACTGGCGAGCAGTACTTC
. TRBJ2-1 TRBV29-1 . CSVSRTGFNEQFF TGCAGCGTCTCACGTACAGGGTTCAATGAGCAGTTCTTC
. TRBJ2-3 TRBV20-1 . CSARSGDTQYF TGCAGTGCTAGATCGGGAGATACGCAGTATTTT
. TRBJ1-3 TRBV11-3 TRBD1 CASSFRDRGLLAGNTIYF TGTGCCAGCAGCTTCCGGGACAGGGGTCTCTTGGCTGGAAACACCATATATTTT
. TRBJ1-2 TRBV13 . CASNTGGRQEGYTF TGTGCCAGCAACACCGGGGGGCGTCAGGAGGGCTACACCTTC
. TRBJ2-4 TRBV11-3 . CASSSNLLGAKNIQYF TGTGCCAGCAGCTCGAACCTTTTGGGGGCCAAAAACATTCAGTACTTC
once TRBJ2-7 TRBV7-9 . CASSLIGYEQYF TGTGCCAGCAGTTTAATCGGGTACGAGCAGTACTTC
. TRBJ2-7 TRBV6-5 . CASSYSKGGGYEQYF TGTGCCAGCAGTTACTCGAAGGGAGGTGGATACGAGCAGTACTTC
. TRBJ2-1 TRBV27 TRBD2 CASSPGLGPYNEQFF TGTGCCAGCAGTCCAGGACTAGGGCCCTACAATGAGCAGTTCTTC
. TRBJ1-5 TRBV28 TRBD1 CASSLDRGPSPQHF TGTGCCAGCAGTCTAGACAGGGGCCCTTCGCCCCAGCATTTT
. TRBJ2-1 TRBV13 TRBD2 CASRYRREYYNEQFF TGTGCCAGTAGATATCGGCGGGAGTACTACAATGAGCAGTTCTTC
once TRBJ1-1 TRBV9 . CASSPGGGPTEAFF TGTGCCAGCAGCCCTGGGGGGGGGCCGACTGAAGCTTTCTTT
. TRBJ2-1 TRBV6-6 . CASSYTGVGYNEQFF TGTGCCAGCAGTTACACGGGAGTGGGGTACAATGAGCAGTTCTTC
. TRBJ2-5 TRBV10-1 TRBD2 CASSLGIAGDPYQETQYF TGCGCCAGCAGTCTGGGAATAGCGGGGGACCCGTACCAAGAGACCCAGTACTTC
. TRBJ2-7 TRBV5-4 . CASSLGPGVTYEQYF TGTGCCAGCAGCTTGGGCCCAGGGGTAACCTACGAGCAGTACTTC
. TRBJ2-1 TRBV28 TRBD2 CASGRSGTSYNEQFF TGTGCCAGTGGGAGGTCCGGGACTAGTTACAATGAGCAGTTCTTC
. TRBJ2-5 TRBV5-1 TRBD2 CASSLVPGLAGVQETQYF TGCGCCAGCAGCTTGGTTCCAGGGTTAGCGGGAGTTCAAGAGACCCAGTACTTC
. TRBJ2-6 TRBV7-9 TRBD1 CASSSGTAPVSGANVLTF TGTGCCAGCAGCTCCGGGACAGCCCCCGTCTCTGGGGCCAACGTCCTGACTTTC
. TRBJ2-1 TRBV11-3 . CASSLDQGSLGEQFF TGTGCCAGCAGCTTAGATCAAGGCTCCTTGGGAGAGCAGTTCTTC
. TRBJ1-2 TRBV7-9 TRBD1 CASSLITGGDGYTF TGTGCCAGCAGCTTAATTACAGGGGGGGACGGCTACACCTTC
. TRBJ2-4 TRBV27 . CASSWGGGRGLAKNIQYF TGTGCCAGCAGTTGGGGTGGTGGCCGCGGGCTAGCCAAAAACATTCAGTACTTC
. TRBJ1-2 TRBV6-1 TRBD1 CASSWTGSYGYTF TGTGCCAGCAGCTGGACAGGGTCCTATGGCTACACCTTC
many TRBJ2-7 TRBV4-2 TRBD1 CASSRGQGSSYEQYF TGTGCCAGCAGCCGTGGACAGGGGAGCTCCTACGAGCAGTACTTC
. TRBJ2-1 TRBV5-1 TRBD2 CASNKRSGARSNEQFF TGCGCCAGCAATAAACGGAGCGGGGCCCGGTCCAATGAGCAGTTCTTC
once TRBJ2-2 TRBV27 TRBD1 CASSLRSADRGSGELFF TGTGCCAGCAGTTTACGCTCGGCGGACAGGGGGTCCGGGGAGCTGTTTTTT
. TRBJ2-1 TRBV15 TRBD1 CATSRTRDRAENEQFF TGTGCCACCAGCAGAACCCGGGACAGGGCTGAAAATGAGCAGTTCTTC
. TRBJ2-4 TRBV6-5 TRBD1 CASSYNSVGGGNIQYF TGTGCCAGCAGTTACAATTCAGTAGGGGGCGGAAACATTCAGTACTTC
. TRBJ2-2 TRBV28 TRBD2 CASSPWTGTSGPNSELFF TGTGCCAGCAGTCCCTGGACAGGGACTAGCGGTCCTAATTCGGAGCTGTTTTTT
. TRBJ1-1 TRBV5-4 TRBD1 CASSEQGGTGRNTEAFF TGTGCCAGCAGCGAGCAAGGGGGGACAGGGAGGAACACTGAAGCTTTCTTT
. TRBJ2-3 TRBV6-1 . CASRLGQIYTDTQYF TGTGCCAGCAGGCTGGGACAAATCTACACAGATACGCAGTATTTT
. TRBJ2-1 TRBV15 . CATSRGEYLANEQFF TGTGCCACCAGCAGAGGGGAGTATTTGGCAAATGAGCAGTTCTTC
once TRBJ2-3 TRBV7-8 TRBD1 CASSSRQGVTQYF TGTGCCAGCAGCTCTAGACAGGGGGTTACGCAGTATTTT
. TRBJ2-2 TRBV30 . CAWSPLGITGELFF TGTGCCTGGAGTCCACTGGGAATCACCGGGGAGCTGTTTTTT
few TRBJ2-5 TRBV6-5 TRBD2 CASSSNGRAGETQYF TGTGCCAGCAGTTCAAACGGGAGGGCGGGTGAGACCCAGTACTTC
few TRBJ2-1 TRBV6-5 . CASSRDSSSYNEQFF TGTGCCAGCAGTCGAGACTCCAGCTCCTACAATGAGCAGTTCTTC
. TRBJ1-4 TRBV6-9 . CASSYLLEKLFF TGTGCCAGCAGTTATTTATTGGAAAAACTGTTTTTT
. TRBJ2-5 TRBV5-1 . CASSLARPQETQYF TGCGCCAGCAGCTTGGCCAGGCCCCAAGAGACCCAGTACTTC
. TRBJ1-5 TRBV6-1 . CASSDEWWGSQPQHF TGTGCCAGCAGTGATGAATGGTGGGGTAGTCAGCCCCAGCATTTT
. TRBJ1-5 TRBV15 . CATSRGGAGGNQPQHF TGTGCCACCAGCAGAGGGGGCGCGGGGGGCAATCAGCCCCAGCATTTT
. TRBJ2-7 TRBV5-1 TRBD2 CASSSTSGKGYEQYF TGCGCCAGCAGCTCCACTAGCGGGAAAGGCTACGAGCAGTACTTC
. TRBJ1-2 TRBV30 . CAWDRWDGGYTF TGTGCCTGGGACAGATGGGATGGTGGCTACACCTTC
. TRBJ2-1 TRBV5-1 TRBD2 CASKDRLAGVDEQFF TGCGCCAGCAAAGACAGACTAGCGGGAGTCGATGAGCAGTTCTTC
. TRBJ2-7 TRBV18 TRBD1 CASSVGRGSYEQYF TGTGCCAGCTCCGTCGGCAGGGGGTCCTACGAGCAGTACTTC
. TRBJ2-7 TRBV6-5 TRBD2 CASKLGLATYEQYF TGTGCCTCAAAGCTGGGACTAGCGACCTACGAGCAGTACTTC
once TRBJ2-7 TRBV7-2 . CASSLIQGGLYEQYF TGTGCCAGCAGCTTAATACAGGGCGGCCTCTACGAGCAGTACTTC
. TRBJ2-7 TRBV10-3 . CAISEPTTGVAGTQYF TGTGCCATCAGTGAACCAACCACCGGGGTTGCGGGAACCCAGTACTTC
. TRBJ1-3 TRBV4-2 . CASSFRRPGNTIYF TGTGCCAGCAGCTTTCGACGGCCGGGAAACACCATATATTTT
. TRBJ2-7 TRBV30 TRBD2 CAWSVALAGYEQYF TGTGCCTGGAGTGTAGCCCTAGCGGGATACGAGCAGTACTTC